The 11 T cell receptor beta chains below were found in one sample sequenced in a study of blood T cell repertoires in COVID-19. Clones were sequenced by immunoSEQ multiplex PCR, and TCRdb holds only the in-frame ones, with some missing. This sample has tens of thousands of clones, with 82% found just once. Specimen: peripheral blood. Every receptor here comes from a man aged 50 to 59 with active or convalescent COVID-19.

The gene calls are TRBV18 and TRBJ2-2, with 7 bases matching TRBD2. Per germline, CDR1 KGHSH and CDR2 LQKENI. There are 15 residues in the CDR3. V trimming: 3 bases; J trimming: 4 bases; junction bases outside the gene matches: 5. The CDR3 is CASSPAGGSTGELFF. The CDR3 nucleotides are TGTGCCAGCTCACCGGCCGGGGGGAGCACCGGGGAGCTGTTTTTT.

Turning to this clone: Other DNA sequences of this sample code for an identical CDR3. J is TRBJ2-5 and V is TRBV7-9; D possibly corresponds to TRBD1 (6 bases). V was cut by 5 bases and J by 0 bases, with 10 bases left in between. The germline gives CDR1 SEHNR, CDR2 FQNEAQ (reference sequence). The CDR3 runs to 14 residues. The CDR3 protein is CASSSYRDQETQYF. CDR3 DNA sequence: TGTGCCAGCAGCAGCTACAGGGACCAAGAGACCCAGTACTTC. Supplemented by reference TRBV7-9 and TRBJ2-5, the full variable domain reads DTGVSQNPRHKITKRGQNVTFRCDPISEHNRLYWYRQTLGQGPEFLTYFQNEAQLEKSRLLSDRFSAERPKGSFSTLEIQRTEQGDSAMYLCASSSYRDQETQYFGPGTRLLVL.

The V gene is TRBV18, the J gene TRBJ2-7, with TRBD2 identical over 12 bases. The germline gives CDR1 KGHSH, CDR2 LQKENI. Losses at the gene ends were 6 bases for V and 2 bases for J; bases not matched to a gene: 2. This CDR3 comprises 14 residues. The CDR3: CASSTSGGTYEQYF. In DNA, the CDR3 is TGTGCCAGCTCCACTAGCGGGGGGACCTACGAGCAGTACTTC.

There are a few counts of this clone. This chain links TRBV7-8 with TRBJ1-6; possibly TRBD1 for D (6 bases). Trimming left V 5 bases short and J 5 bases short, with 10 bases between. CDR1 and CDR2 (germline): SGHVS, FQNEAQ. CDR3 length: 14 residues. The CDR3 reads CASSPGANNSPLHF. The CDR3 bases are TGTGCCAGCAGCCCAGGGGCGAATAATTCACCCCTCCACTTT.

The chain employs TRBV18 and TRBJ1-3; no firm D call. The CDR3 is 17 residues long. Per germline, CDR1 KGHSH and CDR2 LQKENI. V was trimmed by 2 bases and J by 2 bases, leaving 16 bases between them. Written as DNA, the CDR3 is TGTGCCAGCTCACCATATAAGCATACGGTAACTGGAAACACCATATATTTT. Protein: CASSPYKHTVTGNTIYF.

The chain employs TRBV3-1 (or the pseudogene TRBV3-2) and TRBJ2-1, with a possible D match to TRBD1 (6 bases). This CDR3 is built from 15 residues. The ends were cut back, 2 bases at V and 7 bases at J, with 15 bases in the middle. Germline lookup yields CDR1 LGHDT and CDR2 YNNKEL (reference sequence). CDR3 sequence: CASSQPGTGRNEQFF. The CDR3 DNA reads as TGTGCCAGCAGCCAACCGGGTACAGGGCGAAATGAGCAGTTCTTC.

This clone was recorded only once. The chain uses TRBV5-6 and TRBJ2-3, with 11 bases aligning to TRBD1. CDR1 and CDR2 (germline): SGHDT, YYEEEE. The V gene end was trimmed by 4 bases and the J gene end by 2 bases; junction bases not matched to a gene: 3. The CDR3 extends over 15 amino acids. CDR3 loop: CASSVDRGLTDTQYF. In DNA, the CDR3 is TGTGCCAGCAGCGTGGACAGGGGGCTCACAGATACGCAGTATTTT.

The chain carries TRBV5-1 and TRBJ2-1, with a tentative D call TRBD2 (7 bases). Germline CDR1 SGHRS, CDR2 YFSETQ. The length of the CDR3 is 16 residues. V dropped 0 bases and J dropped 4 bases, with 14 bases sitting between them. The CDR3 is CASSLDGGAPYNEQFF. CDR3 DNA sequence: TGCGCCAGCAGCTTGGATGGGGGGGCCCCTTACAATGAGCAGTTCTTC.

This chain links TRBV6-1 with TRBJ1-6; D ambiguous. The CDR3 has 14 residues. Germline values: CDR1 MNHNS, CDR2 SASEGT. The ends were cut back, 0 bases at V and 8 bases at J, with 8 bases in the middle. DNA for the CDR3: TGTGCCAGCAGTGAAGCCACAGAGTATTCACCCCTCCACTTT. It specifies CASSEATEYSPLHF.

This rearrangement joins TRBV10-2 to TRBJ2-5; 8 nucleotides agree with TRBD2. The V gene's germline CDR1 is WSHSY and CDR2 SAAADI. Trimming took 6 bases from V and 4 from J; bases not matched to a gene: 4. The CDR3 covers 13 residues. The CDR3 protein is CASSHGTRETQYF. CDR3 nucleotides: TGCGCCAGCAGCCACGGGACTAGAGAGACCCAGTACTTC.

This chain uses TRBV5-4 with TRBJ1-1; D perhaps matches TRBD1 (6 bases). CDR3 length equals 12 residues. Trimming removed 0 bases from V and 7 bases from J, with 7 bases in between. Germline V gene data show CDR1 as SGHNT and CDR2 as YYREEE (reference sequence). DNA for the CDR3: TGTGCCAGCAGCTTGGACAGGGTTGAAGCTTTCTTT. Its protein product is CASSLDRVEAFF. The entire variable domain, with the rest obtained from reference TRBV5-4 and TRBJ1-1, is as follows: ETGVTQSPTHLIKTRGQQVTLRCSSQSGHNTVSWYQQALGQGPQFIFQYYREEENGRGNFPPRFSGLQFPNYSSELNVNALELDDSALYLCASSLDRVEAFFGQGTRLTVV.